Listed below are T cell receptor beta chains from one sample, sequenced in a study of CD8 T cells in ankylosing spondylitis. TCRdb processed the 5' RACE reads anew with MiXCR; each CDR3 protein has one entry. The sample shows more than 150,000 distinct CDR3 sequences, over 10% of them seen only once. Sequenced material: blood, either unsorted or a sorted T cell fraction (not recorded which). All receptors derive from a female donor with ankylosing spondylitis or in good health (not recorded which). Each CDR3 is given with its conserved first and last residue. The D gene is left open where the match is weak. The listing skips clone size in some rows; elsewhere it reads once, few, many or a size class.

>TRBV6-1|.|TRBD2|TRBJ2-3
CASSRRELGDTQYF
TGTGCCAGCAGTAGGCGGGAGTTGGGTGATACGCAGTATTTT
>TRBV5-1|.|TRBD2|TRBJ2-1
CASSQGLAGGEQFF
TGCGCCAGCAGCCAGGGACTAGCGGGAGGGGAGCAGTTCTTC
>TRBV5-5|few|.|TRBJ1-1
CASSGARPFF
TGTGCCAGCAGCGGGGCACGGCCTTTCTTT
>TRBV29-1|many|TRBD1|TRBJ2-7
CSAAGTGSEQYF
TGCAGCGCCGCCGGGACAGGGAGCGAGCAGTACTTC
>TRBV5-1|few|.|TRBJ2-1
CASVHGGNEQFF
TGCGCCAGCGTTCACGGGGGAAATGAGCAGTTCTTC
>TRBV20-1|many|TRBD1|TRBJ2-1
CSAPGQGLNEQFF
TGCAGTGCCCCGGGACAGGGTCTAAATGAGCAGTTCTTC
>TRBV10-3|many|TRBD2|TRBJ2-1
CARTSGSGNEQFF
TGTGCCAGGACTAGCGGGAGTGGGAATGAGCAGTTCTTC
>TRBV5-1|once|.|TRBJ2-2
CVSSLQGTGELFF
TGCGTCAGCAGCTTGCAGGGGACCGGGGAGCTGTTTTTT
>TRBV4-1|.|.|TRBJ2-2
CASSTTGPNTGELFF
TGCGCCAGCAGTACGACAGGCCCGAACACCGGGGAGCTGTTTTTT
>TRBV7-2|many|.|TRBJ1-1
CASSTGRGIGNTEAFF
TGTGCCAGCAGTACGGGACGGGGGATAGGGAACACTGAAGCTTTCTTT
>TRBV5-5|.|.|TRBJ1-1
CASSVNGLNTEAFF
TGTGCCAGCAGCGTGAACGGTTTGAACACTGAAGCTTTCTTT
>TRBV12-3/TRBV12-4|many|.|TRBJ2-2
CASINRGGFELFF
TGTGCCAGCATTAACAGGGGGGGCTTTGAGCTGTTTTTT
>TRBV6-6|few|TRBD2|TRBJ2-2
CAVGLAAPGELFF
TGTGCCGTAGGGCTAGCGGCTCCCGGGGAGCTGTTTTTT
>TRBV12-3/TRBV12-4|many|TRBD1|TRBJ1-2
CASSSTDTGVRGYTF
TGTGCCAGCAGTTCTACGGATACAGGGGTACGTGGCTACACCTTC
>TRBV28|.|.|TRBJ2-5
CASSLIQETQYF
TGTGCCAGCAGTTTGATACAAGAGACCCAGTACTTC
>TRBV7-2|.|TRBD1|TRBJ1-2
CASRPGQSRGYGYTF
TGTGCCAGCAGGCCGGGACAGAGCCGAGGCTATGGCTACACCTTC
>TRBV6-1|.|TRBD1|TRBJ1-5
CASSRGTGTAQHF
TGTGCCAGCAGCCGTGGGACAGGCACGGCCCAGCATTTT
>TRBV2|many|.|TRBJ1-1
CASWAVRGTEAFF
TGTGCCAGTTGGGCCGTACGAGGGACTGAAGCTTTCTTT
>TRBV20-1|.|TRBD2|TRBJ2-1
CSARDTGTSGNNEQFF
TGCAGTGCTAGAGATACTGGGACTAGCGGAAATAATGAGCAGTTCTTC
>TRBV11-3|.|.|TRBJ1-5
CASSRVVPQGGQPQHF
TGTGCCAGCAGCCGAGTCGTCCCCCAGGGTGGCCAGCCCCAGCATTTT
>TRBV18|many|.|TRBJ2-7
CASSEDSPYEQYF
TGTGCCAGCTCAGAGGACAGTCCCTACGAGCAGTACTTC
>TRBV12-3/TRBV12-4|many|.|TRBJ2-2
CASSLNRVGTGELFF
TGTGCCAGCAGTTTAAACAGGGTTGGGACCGGGGAGCTGTTTTTT
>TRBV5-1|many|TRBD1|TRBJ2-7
CASSLGTGTKELYF
TGCGCCAGCAGCCTAGGGACAGGGACTAAAGAGCTGTACTTC
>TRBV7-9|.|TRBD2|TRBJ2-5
CASSLGSVAGAETQYF
TGTGCCAGCAGCTTAGGTTCCGTAGCGGGAGCCGAGACCCAGTACTTC
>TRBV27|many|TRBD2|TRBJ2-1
CASSRKSGSNYNEQFF
TGTGCCAGCAGTAGAAAGAGCGGGAGTAACTACAATGAGCAGTTCTTC
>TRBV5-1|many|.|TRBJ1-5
CASSRDGSNQPQHF
TGCGCCAGCAGTAGGGACGGTAGCAATCAGCCCCAGCATTTT
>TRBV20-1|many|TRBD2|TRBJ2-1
CSAILAGGNGEQFF
TGCAGTGCCATCCTAGCGGGAGGGAACGGTGAGCAGTTCTTC
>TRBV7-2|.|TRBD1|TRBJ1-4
CASSSNRGEEKLFF
TGTGCCAGCAGCTCGAACAGGGGCGAGGAAAAACTGTTTTTT
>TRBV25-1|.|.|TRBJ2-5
CASSKPGAQETQYF
TGTGCCAGCAGTAAACCGGGGGCGCAAGAGACCCAGTACTTC
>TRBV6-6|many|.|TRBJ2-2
CASSSLPTGELFF
TGTGCCAGCAGTTCTCTTCCGACCGGGGAGCTGTTTTTT
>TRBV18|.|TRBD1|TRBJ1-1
CASFPSTGLNTEAFF
TGTGCCAGCTTCCCTTCGACAGGGTTGAACACTGAAGCTTTCTTT
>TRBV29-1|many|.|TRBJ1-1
CSGNRVNTEAFF
TGCAGCGGTAACAGGGTGAACACTGAAGCTTTCTTT
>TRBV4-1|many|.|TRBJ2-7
CASSQGVGGYEQYF
TGCGCCAGCAGCCAGGGGGTAGGGGGTTACGAGCAGTACTTC
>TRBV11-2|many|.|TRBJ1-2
CASSLDPRYGYTF
TGTGCCAGCAGCTTAGACCCACGCTATGGCTACACCTTC
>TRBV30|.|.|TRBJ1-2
CAWSLRRQGHGYTF
TGTGCCTGGAGTCTCCGCCGGCAGGGGCATGGCTACACCTTC
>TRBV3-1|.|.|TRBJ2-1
CASSPLGPQSHEQFF
TGTGCCAGCAGCCCCCTGGGCCCACAGAGCCATGAGCAGTTCTTC
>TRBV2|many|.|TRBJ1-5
CASSEVPGNQPQHF
TGTGCCAGCAGTGAAGTGCCAGGCAATCAGCCCCAGCATTTT
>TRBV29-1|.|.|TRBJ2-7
CSVQGSIYEQYF
TGCAGCGTTCAGGGTTCAATCTACGAGCAGTACTTC
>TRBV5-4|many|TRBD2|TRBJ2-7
CASSALSGGQAGGRAYEQYF
TGTGCCAGCAGCGCGCTCAGTGGCGGACAAGCGGGAGGCAGGGCGTACGAGCAGTACTTC
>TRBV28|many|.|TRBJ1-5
CASSLNHQPQHF
TGTGCCAGCAGTTTAAATCATCAGCCCCAGCATTTT
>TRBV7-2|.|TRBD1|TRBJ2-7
CASSTGQLYEQYF
TGTGCCAGCAGCACGGGACAGCTCTACGAGCAGTACTTC
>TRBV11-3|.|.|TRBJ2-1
CASSVRAGIYNEQFF
TGTGCCAGCAGCGTCCGGGCAGGGATCTACAATGAGCAGTTCTTC
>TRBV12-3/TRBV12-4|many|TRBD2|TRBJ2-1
CASRYGQGGNNEQFF
TGTGCCAGCAGATACGGGCAGGGAGGGAACAATGAGCAGTTCTTC
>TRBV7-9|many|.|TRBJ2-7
CASSPPGTHEQYF
TGTGCCAGCAGCCCTCCGGGAACTCACGAGCAGTACTTC
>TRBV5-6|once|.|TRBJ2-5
CASSVEWRTETQYF
TGTGCCAGCAGCGTCGAGTGGCGGACTGAGACCCAGTACTTC
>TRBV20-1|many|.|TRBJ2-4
CSARGRLGGLAKNIQYF
TGCAGTGCTAGAGGGCGCCTCGGGGGGCTAGCCAAAAACATTCAGTACTTC